One and the same sample provided the 11 T cell receptor beta chains below, sequenced in a study of T cell repertoires in cytomegalovirus infection. TCRdb fed the reads into MiXCR, producing one record per CDR3 protein. In the table there are some 150,000 distinct CDR3 sequences, under 8% of which are singletons. Sequencing was carried out using PBMCs. The receptors here all came from a human donor in good health (CMV status not recorded). Some clones in this sample may be carry-over from other donors' samples.

In this sample, this clonotype turned up many times. This chain joins TRBV7-9 and TRBJ2-1; D is possibly TRBD1 (5 bases). CDR1 SEHNR and CDR2 FQNEAQ come from the germline V gene (reference sequence). This CDR3 is built from 14 residues. Deletions cut 0 bases from V and 2 bases from J, with 5 bases between. The CDR3 reads CASSLAGAYNEQFF. CDR3 DNA sequence: TGTGCCAGCAGCTTAGCAGGGGCCTACAATGAGCAGTTCTTC.

This clonotype was seen many times. The chain links TRBV2 to TRBJ2-1; 11 bases match TRBD2. This CDR3 contains 17 residues. With V trimmed by 3 bases and J by 0 bases, 4 bases remained unmatched. Germline-derived CDR1 and CDR2 are SNHLY and FYNNEI. CDR3 sequence reads: CASSEALAGASYNEQFF. CDR3 DNA sequence: TGTGCCAGCAGTGAGGCACTAGCGGGGGCCTCCTACAATGAGCAGTTCTTC.

This clonotype occurred many times. V gene TRBV28 combines with J gene TRBJ2-7, with a possible D match to TRBD1 (6 bases). Germline CDR1 reads MDHEN; CDR2 reads SYDVKM. Between the trimmed V and J ends, which lost 3 bases and 5 bases, there was a span of 14 bases. This CDR3 has 14 residues. The CDR3 region has the DNA TGTGCCAGCAGTTTGGGCACAGGGTTCCACGAGCAGTACTTC. This gives the protein CASSLGTGFHEQYF.

This clonotype showed up many times. This chain joins TRBV7-2 and TRBJ1-2, with 7 bases aligning to TRBD1. Losses at the gene ends were 5 bases for V and 7 bases for J; bases not matched to a gene: 13. There are 15 residues in the CDR3. Germline CDR1 and CDR2: SGHTA and FQGNSA. CDR3 nucleotide sequence: TGTGCCAGCAGCGAAGGGGGAGGGGGCTGGGGTGGCTACACCTTC. This gives the protein CASSEGGGGWGGYTF.

With respect to this clonotype: This may be a read error, as it is one base from a much larger clone. The chain has TRBV10-3 and TRBJ1-6; 8 bases are a match to TRBD1. The germline CDR1 and CDR2 sequences are ENHRY and SYGVKD. The CDR3 is made up of 14 amino acids. The CDR3 bases are TGTGCCATCAGTGAGACAGGGGGAAATTCACCCCACCACTTT. It codes for CAISETGGNSPHHF.

This clonotype was recorded at least ten times. V usage is TRBV7-3 and J usage is TRBJ2-1, with D tentatively TRBD1 (6 bases). V shed 5 bases and J shed 5 bases, with 10 bases lying between them. The CDR3 loop spans 13 amino acids. CDR1 is SGHTA, CDR2 FQGTGA, per germline. The CDR3 loop reads CASSQRQDNEQFF. CDR3 nucleotides: TGTGCCAGCAGCCAAAGACAGGACAATGAGCAGTTCTTC.

This clonotype came up many times. The chain has TRBV9 and TRBJ2-7; 14 bases agree with TRBD2. This CDR3 is built from 15 residues. J lost 5 bases, V lost 4 bases, and 5 bases had no gene match. CDR1 is SGDLS, CDR2 YYNGEE, per germline. CDR3 in DNA: TGTGCCAGCAGCACTGGGACTAGCGGGGGCCACGAGCAGTACTTC. This sequence encodes CASSTGTSGGHEQYF.

This clonotype was observed a handful of times. The chain uses TRBV2 and TRBJ1-5; D is unclear. The germline V and J ends were trimmed by 4 bases and 0 bases, with 16 bases remaining between them. The germline gives CDR1 SNHLY, CDR2 FYNNEI. This CDR3 spans 17 amino acids. CDR3 coding DNA: TGTGCCAGCAGTGTTCAACGGGTGTATCATAGCAATCAGCCCCAGCATTTT. It is translated as CASSVQRVYHSNQPQHF.

This clonotype showed up just a few times. The rearrangement links TRBV29-1 to TRBJ1-2; TRBD1 is a possible D gene (6 bases). V lost 5 bases, J lost 1 base, and 8 bases lay in between. The CDR3 has 12 residues. In germline, CDR1 is SQVTM, CDR2 ANQGSEA. DNA of the CDR3: TGCAGCGTTTTACAGGGTAACTATGGCTACACCTTC. Translation gives CSVLQGNYGYTF.

This clonotype was found many times. This chain connects TRBV20-1 to TRBJ1-2; the match to TRBD1 covers 7 bases. The germline gives CDR1 DFQATT, CDR2 SNEGSKA (reference sequence). J was trimmed by 2 bases and V by 5 bases; bases with no gene match: 11. The CDR3 has 15 amino acids. As DNA, the CDR3 is TGCAGTGCTCGCCTAGGGGGCGCGGCAAACTATGGCTACACCTTC. Residues: CSARLGGAANYGYTF.

This clonotype was seen at least ten times. This sequence joins TRBV7-2 and TRBJ2-3, with TRBD2 matching over 7 bases. V gave up 2 bases and J gave up 6 bases; unmatched junction bases: 8. The CDR3 is made up of 15 amino acids. Looked up from germline, CDR1 is SGHTA and CDR2 is FQGNSA. CDR3 loop: CASSLSPTSVDTQYF. CDR3 coding DNA: TGTGCCAGCAGCTTATCCCCTACTAGCGTGGATACGCAGTATTTT.